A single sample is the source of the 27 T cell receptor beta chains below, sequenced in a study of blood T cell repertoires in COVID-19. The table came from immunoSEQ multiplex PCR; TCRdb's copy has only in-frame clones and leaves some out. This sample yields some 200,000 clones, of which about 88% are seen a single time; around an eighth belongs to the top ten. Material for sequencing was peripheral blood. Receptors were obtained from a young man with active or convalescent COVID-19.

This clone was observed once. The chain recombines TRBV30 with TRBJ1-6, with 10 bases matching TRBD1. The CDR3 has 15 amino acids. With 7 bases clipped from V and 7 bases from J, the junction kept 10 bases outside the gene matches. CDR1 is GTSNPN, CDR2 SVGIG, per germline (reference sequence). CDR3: CASPRGQGKNSPLHF. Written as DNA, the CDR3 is TGTGCCTCTCCCCGGGGACAGGGGAAAAATTCACCCCTCCACTTT.

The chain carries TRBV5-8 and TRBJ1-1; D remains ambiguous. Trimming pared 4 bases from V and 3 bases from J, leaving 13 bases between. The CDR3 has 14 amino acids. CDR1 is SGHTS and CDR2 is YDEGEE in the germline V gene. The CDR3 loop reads CASSPQRWDTEAFF. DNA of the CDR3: TGTGCCAGCAGCCCCCAGCGGTGGGACACTGAAGCTTTCTTT.

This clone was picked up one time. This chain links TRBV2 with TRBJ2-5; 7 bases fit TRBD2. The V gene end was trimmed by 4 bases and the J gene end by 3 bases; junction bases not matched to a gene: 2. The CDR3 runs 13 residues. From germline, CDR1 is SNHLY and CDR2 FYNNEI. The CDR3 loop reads CASSGGGKETQYF. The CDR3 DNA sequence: TGTGCCAGCAGTGGCGGGGGTAAAGAGACCCAGTACTTC.

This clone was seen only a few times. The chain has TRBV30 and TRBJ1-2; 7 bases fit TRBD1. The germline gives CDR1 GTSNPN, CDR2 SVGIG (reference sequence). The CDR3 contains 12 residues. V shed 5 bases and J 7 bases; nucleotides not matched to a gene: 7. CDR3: CAWAASGGGYTF. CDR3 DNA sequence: TGTGCCTGGGCTGCCTCAGGGGGTGGCTACACCTTC.

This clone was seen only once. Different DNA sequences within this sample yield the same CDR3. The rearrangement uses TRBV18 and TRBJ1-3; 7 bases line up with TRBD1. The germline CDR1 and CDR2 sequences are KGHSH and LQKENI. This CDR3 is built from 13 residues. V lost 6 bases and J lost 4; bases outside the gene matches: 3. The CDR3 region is CASSPGQGNTIYF. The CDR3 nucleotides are TGTGCCAGCTCGCCGGGACAGGGAAACACCATATATTTT. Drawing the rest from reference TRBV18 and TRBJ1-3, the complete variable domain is NAGVMQNPRHLVRRRGQEARLRCSPMKGHSHVYWYRQLPEEGLKFMVYLQKENIIDESGMPKERFSAEFPKEGPSILRIQQVVRGDSAAYFCASSPGQGNTIYFGEGSWLTVV.

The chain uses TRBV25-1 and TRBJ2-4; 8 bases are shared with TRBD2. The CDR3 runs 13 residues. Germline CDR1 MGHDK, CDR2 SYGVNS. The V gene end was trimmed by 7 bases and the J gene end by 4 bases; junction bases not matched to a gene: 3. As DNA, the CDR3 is TGTGCCAGCACCTTAGCGGGGAAAAACATTCAGTACTTC. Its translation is CASTLAGKNIQYF.

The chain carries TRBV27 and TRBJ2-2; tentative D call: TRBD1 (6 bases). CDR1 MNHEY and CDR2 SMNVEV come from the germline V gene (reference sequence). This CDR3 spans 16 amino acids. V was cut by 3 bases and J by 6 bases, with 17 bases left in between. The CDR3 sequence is CASSLGTPGGAGELFF. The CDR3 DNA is TGTGCCAGCAGTTTGGGGACACCGGGTGGGGCCGGGGAGCTGTTTTTT.

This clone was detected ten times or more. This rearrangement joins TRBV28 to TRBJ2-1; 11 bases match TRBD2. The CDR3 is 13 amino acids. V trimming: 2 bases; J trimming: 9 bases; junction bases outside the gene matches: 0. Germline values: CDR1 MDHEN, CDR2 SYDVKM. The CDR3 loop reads CASSLGTSGEQFF. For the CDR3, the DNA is TGTGCCAGCAGTTTAGGGACTAGCGGTGAGCAGTTCTTC. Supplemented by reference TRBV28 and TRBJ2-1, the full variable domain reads DVKVTQSSRYLVKRTGEKVFLECVQDMDHENMFWYRQDPGLGLRLIYFSYDVKMKEKGDIPEGYSVSREKKERFSLILESASTNQTSMYLCASSLGTSGEQFFGPGTRLTVL.

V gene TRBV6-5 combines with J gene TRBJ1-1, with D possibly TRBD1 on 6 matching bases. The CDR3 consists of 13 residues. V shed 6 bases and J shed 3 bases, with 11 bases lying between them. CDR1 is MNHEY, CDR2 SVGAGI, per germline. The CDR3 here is CASRGRGDTEAFF. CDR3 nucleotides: TGTGCCAGCAGGGGCAGGGGAGACACTGAAGCTTTCTTT.

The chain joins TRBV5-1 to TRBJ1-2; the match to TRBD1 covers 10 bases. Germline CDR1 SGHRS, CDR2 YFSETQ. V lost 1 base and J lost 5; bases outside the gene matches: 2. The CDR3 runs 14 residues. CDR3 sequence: CASSLRDRGYGYTF. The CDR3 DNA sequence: TGCGCCAGCAGCTTGAGGGACAGGGGATATGGCTACACCTTC.

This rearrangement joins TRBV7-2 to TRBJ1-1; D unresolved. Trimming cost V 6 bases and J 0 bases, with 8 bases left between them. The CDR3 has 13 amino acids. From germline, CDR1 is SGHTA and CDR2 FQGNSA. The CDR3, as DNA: TGTGCCAGCAGGCCGGAGCTGAACACTGAAGCTTTCTTT. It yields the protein CASRPELNTEAFF.

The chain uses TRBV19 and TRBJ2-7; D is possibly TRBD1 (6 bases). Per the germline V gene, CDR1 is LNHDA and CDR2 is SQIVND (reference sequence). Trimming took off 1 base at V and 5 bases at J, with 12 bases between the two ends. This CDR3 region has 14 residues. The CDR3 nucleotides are TGTGCCAGTAGTATAGTTTCCAGGGGTCACGAGCAGTACTTC. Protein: CASSIVSRGHEQYF.

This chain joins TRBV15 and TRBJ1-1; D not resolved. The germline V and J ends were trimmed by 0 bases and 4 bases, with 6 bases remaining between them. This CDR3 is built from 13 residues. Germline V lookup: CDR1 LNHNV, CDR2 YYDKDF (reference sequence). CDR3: CATSRDGATEAFF. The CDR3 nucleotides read TGTGCCACCAGCAGAGATGGAGCCACTGAAGCTTTCTTT.

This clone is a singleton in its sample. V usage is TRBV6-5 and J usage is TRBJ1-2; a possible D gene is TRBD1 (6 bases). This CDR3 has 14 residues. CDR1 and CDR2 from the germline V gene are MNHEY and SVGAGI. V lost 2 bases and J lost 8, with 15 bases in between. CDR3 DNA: TGTGCCAGCAGTTACGGGGGCACGATCTACGGCTACACCTTC. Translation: CASSYGGTIYGYTF.

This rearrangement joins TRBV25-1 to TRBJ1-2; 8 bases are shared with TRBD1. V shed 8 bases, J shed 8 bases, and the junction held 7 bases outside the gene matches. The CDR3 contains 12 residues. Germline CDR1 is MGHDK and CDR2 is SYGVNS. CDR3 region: CASSQGAWGYTF. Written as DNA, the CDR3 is TGTGCCAGCTCTCAGGGGGCATGGGGCTACACCTTC.

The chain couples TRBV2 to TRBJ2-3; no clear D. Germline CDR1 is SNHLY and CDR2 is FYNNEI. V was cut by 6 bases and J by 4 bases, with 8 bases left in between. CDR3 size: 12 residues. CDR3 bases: TGTGCCAGCAGCCCGAGCTCAGATACGCAGTATTTT. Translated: CASSPSSDTQYF.

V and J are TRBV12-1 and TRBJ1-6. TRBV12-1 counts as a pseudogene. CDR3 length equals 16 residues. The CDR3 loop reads CASSFHYTGYNSPLHF. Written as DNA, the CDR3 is TGTGCCAGCAGCTTTCATTACACGGGGTATAATTCACCCCTCCACTTT.

CDR3 sequence: CASSYQGRWEAFF. CDR3 DNA sequence: TGTGCCAGCAGTTACCAGGGGCGGTGGGAAGCTTTCTTT. The chain carries TRBV6-6 and TRBJ1-1; a possible D gene is TRBD1 (6 bases). The V end lost 2 bases, the J end lost 8 bases, and 12 bases lay between the germline ends. Germline V gene sequence: CDR1 MNHNY, CDR2 SVGAGI (reference sequence). The CDR3 extends over 13 amino acids.

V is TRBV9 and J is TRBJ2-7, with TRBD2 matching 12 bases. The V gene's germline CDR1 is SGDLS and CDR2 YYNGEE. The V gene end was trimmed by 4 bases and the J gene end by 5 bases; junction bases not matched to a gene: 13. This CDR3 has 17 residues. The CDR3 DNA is TGTGCCAGCAGCCCCGATCGACTAGCGGGAGCTGGGAACGAGCAGTACTTC. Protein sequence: CASSPDRLAGAGNEQYF.

CDR3 coding DNA: TGTGCCAGCAATCCGCCCCCGGGGACAGCCTACGAGCAGTACGTC. As protein: CASNPPPGTAYEQYV. The gene calls are TRBV6-4 and TRBJ2-7; TRBD1 matches 7 bases. Germline V gives CDR1 MRHNA, CDR2 SNTAGT. Trimming cost V 7 bases and J 2 bases; bases outside gene matches: 11. This CDR3 contains 15 residues.

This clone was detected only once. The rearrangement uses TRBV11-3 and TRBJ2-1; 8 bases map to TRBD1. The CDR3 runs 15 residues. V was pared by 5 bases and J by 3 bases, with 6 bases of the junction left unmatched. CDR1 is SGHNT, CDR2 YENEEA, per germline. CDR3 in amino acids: CASSPTGESYNEQFF. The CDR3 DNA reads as TGTGCCAGCAGCCCGACAGGGGAAAGCTACAATGAGCAGTTCTTC.

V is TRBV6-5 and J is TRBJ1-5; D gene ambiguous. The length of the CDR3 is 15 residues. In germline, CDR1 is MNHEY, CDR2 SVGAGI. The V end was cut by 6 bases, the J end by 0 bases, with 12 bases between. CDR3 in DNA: TGTGCCAGCAGCCGATCGGTTGATAGCAATCAGCCCCAGCATTTT. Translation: CASSRSVDSNQPQHF.

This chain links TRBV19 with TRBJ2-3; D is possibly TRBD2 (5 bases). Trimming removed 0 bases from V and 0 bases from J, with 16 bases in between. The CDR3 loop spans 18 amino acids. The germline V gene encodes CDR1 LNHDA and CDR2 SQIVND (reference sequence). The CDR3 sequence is CASSIDPPKRTSTDTQYF. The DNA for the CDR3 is TGTGCCAGTAGTATAGATCCCCCCAAGAGGACTAGCACAGATACGCAGTATTTT.

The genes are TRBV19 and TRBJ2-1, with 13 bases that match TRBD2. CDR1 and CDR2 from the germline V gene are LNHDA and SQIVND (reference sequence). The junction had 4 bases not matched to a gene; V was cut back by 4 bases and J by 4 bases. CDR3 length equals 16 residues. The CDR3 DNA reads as TGTGCCAGTAGTAGTGAACTAGCGGGGGGGTACAATGAGCAGTTCTTC. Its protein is CASSSELAGGYNEQFF.

This CDR3 is CASSVAQDRVETQYF. The CDR3, as DNA: TGTGCCAGCAGCGTAGCCCAAGACAGGGTGGAGACCCAGTACTTC. V and J are TRBV9 and TRBJ2-5; the match to TRBD1 covers 7 bases. Germline CDR1 SGDLS, CDR2 YYNGEE. The J segment lost 5 bases and the V segment lost 0 bases, leaving 7 bases of the junction unmatched. The CDR3 extends over 15 amino acids.

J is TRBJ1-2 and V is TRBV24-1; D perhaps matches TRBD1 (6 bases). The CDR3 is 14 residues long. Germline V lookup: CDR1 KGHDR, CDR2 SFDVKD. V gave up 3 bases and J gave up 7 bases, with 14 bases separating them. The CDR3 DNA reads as TGTGCCACCAGTGATACGGGGCAGGGGCCTGGCTACACCTTC. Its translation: CATSDTGQGPGYTF.

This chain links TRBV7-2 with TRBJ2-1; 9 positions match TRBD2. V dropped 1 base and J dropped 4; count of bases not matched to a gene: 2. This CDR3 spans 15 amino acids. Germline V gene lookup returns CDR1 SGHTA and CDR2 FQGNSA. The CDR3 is CASSLGLAAYNEQFF. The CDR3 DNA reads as TGTGCCAGCAGCTTAGGACTAGCGGCTTACAATGAGCAGTTCTTC.